These 15 T cell receptor beta chains were sequenced from one sample in a study of radiation and T cells in renal cell carcinoma. Time point of the sample: blood 2 weeks post-SBRT. Treatment noted: 15 Gy SBRT to primary tumor, nephrectomy 4 weeks later. Sequenced by immunoSEQ multiplex PCR; TCRdb stores in-frame clones only, minus some. The repertoire holds 100,000 to 150,000 clones, with around 85% as singletons. The sequencing here drew on blood, taken from a patient whose treatment included radiotherapy and nephrectomy. These receptors were obtained from a man aged 50 to 59 with renal cell carcinoma.

This clone showed up just once. The chain employs TRBV4-1 and TRBJ2-3; 12 bases line up with TRBD2. Germline V gene sequence: CDR1 MGHRA, CDR2 YSYEKL. V lost 0 bases to trimming and J lost 2 bases; unmatched junction nucleotides: 9. CDR3 length: 19 amino acids. The chain's CDR3 is CASSQEGVGLAGSTDTQYF. DNA for the CDR3: TGCGCCAGCAGCCAAGAGGGCGTCGGACTAGCGGGGTCCACAGATACGCAGTATTTT.

The chain links TRBV2 to TRBJ2-5; D uncertain. V was cut by 8 bases and J by 4 bases, with 11 bases left in between. Germline V gene sequence: CDR1 SNHLY, CDR2 FYNNEI. This CDR3 region has 12 residues. CDR3 sequence reads: CASLRQTETQYF. CDR3 bases: TGTGCCAGCCTTAGGCAGACAGAGACCCAGTACTTC.

The genes are TRBV11-2 and TRBJ2-2; 7 nucleotides align to TRBD1. V shed 0 bases, J shed 6 bases, and the junction held 7 bases outside the gene matches. This CDR3 is 16 amino acids long. The germline V gene has CDR1 SGHAT and CDR2 FQNNGV. CDR3 amino acids: CASSLEWAGGPGELFF. DNA for the CDR3: TGTGCCAGCAGCTTAGAGTGGGCAGGGGGTCCCGGGGAGCTGTTTTTT. Drawing the rest from reference TRBV11-2 and TRBJ2-2, the complete variable domain is EAGVAQSPRYKIIEKRQSVAFWCNPISGHATLYWYQQILGQGPKLLIQFQNNGVVDDSQLPKDRFSAERLKGVDSTLKIQPAKLEDSAVYLCASSLEWAGGPGELFFGEGSRLTVL.

This clone was found a few times. The chain has TRBV28 and TRBJ1-2, with D tentatively TRBD1 (6 bases). Trimming took 1 base from V and 4 from J, leaving 10 bases between them. The CDR3 length is 14 residues. CDR1 is MDHEN, CDR2 SYDVKM, per germline. The CDR3 sequence: CASSLLQGGYGYTF. The CDR3 DNA sequence: TGTGCCAGCAGTTTATTACAGGGAGGCTATGGCTACACCTTC.

The V and J genes are TRBV5-1 and TRBJ2-5; 9 positions match TRBD2. This CDR3 comprises 14 residues. The V and J ends lost 4 bases and 4 bases, in that order; junction bases with no gene match: 5. Germline CDR1 is SGHRS and CDR2 is YFSETQ. As DNA, the CDR3 is TGCGCCAGCAGCACCGGAGCGGGGGGAGAGACCCAGTACTTC. This gives the protein CASSTGAGGETQYF. Combining the CDR3 with reference TRBV5-1 and TRBJ2-5 gives the whole variable domain KAGVTQTPRYLIKTRGQQVTLSCSPISGHRSVSWYQQTPGQGLQFLFEYFSETQRNKGNFPGRFSGRQFSNSRSEMNVSTLELGDSALYLCASSTGAGGETQYFGPGTRLLVL.

The chain has TRBV6-1 and TRBJ1-5, with a possible D match to TRBD1 (6 bases). V shed 7 bases and J shed 6 bases, with 19 bases lying between them. Germline V gene data show CDR1 as MNHNS and CDR2 as SASEGT. CDR3 size: 15 residues. CDR3 loop: CASNNWLGGSQPQHF. Written as DNA, the CDR3 is TGTGCCAGCAATAATTGGCTCGGGGGCTCTCAGCCCCAGCATTTT.

The chain carries TRBV5-1 and TRBJ1-2; 8 bases map to TRBD1. The V gene's germline CDR1 is SGHRS and CDR2 YFSETQ. This CDR3 comprises 14 residues. Trimming removed 4 bases from V and 7 bases from J; junction bases left unmatched: 9. The CDR3 region is CASSPGTGVPGYTF. In DNA form, the CDR3 reads TGCGCCAGCAGCCCAGGGACAGGCGTCCCTGGCTACACCTTC.

The V and J genes are TRBV5-5 and TRBJ2-7, with 7 bases identical to TRBD2. Germline V gene sequence: CDR1 SGHKS, CDR2 YYEKEE (reference sequence). The CDR3 runs 14 residues. Losses at the gene ends were 5 bases for V and 2 bases for J; bases not matched to a gene: 7. The CDR3 DNA sequence: TGTGCCAGCAGTCCATCGGGACTACCCTACGAGCAGTACTTC. This codes for CASSPSGLPYEQYF.

The chain has TRBV19 and TRBJ2-5, with D unresolved. The CDR3 is made up of 13 amino acids. Trimming cost V 7 bases and J 2 bases, with 11 bases left between them. Looked up from germline, CDR1 is LNHDA and CDR2 is SQIVND (reference sequence). The CDR3, as DNA: TGTGCCAGTATGTCTTTAGAACAAGAGACCCAGTACTTC. It translates to CASMSLEQETQYF.

The chain has TRBV9 and TRBJ2-1, with a possible D match to TRBD1 (6 bases). Per the germline V gene, CDR1 is SGDLS and CDR2 is YYNGEE. V lost 5 bases and J 5 bases, leaving 11 bases between the germline ends. The CDR3 has 13 amino acids. CDR3 in DNA: TGTGCCAGCAGTGAACGGACAGACAATGAGCAGTTCTTC. This encodes CASSERTDNEQFF.

The genes are TRBV10-2 and TRBJ1-1, with 8 bases aligning to TRBD1. CDR1 and CDR2 (germline): WSHSY, SAAADI. The length of the CDR3 is 13 residues. Losses at the gene ends were 8 bases for V and 1 base for J; bases not matched to a gene: 3. In nucleotides, the CDR3 is TGCGCCAGCGGCGGGACAGGGAACACTGAAGCTTTCTTT. Its translation is CASGGTGNTEAFF.

V and J are TRBV27 and TRBJ1-2; no definite D call. The V gene's germline CDR1 is MNHEY and CDR2 SMNVEV (reference sequence). Between the trimmed V and J ends, which lost 5 bases and 1 base, there was a span of 11 bases. The CDR3 sequence is 14 residues long. CDR3 DNA sequence: TGTGCCAGCAGTCCGCTAAATCTTAACTATGGCTACACCTTC. This sequence encodes CASSPLNLNYGYTF.

This chain connects TRBV6-1 to TRBJ1-3; D is possibly TRBD1 (5 bases). Between the trimmed V and J ends, which lost 6 bases and 7 bases, there was a span of 13 bases. Looked up from germline, CDR1 is MNHNS and CDR2 is SASEGT. CDR3 length: 13 amino acids. DNA for the CDR3: TGTGCCAGCAGCCTAGGGGTAGCGAACACCATATATTTT. Its protein is CASSLGVANTIYF.

The CDR3 loop reads CASSYRLNYGYTF. DNA of the CDR3: TGTGCCAGCAGTTACAGGCTCAACTATGGCTACACCTTC. This chain joins TRBV6-7 and TRBJ1-2; D is unclear. TRBV6-7 has ORF status, its function being uncertain. This CDR3 region has 13 residues. V was shortened by 2 bases and J by 2 bases, with 6 bases between the two germline ends.

This clone was detected only a few times. This chain links TRBV7-2 with TRBJ1-2; the match to TRBD1 covers 8 bases. The germline CDR1 and CDR2 sequences are SGHTA and FQGNSA. The CDR3 length is 12 residues. Trimming took 5 bases from V and 8 from J; bases not matched to a gene: 4. The CDR3 here is CASSEDRVGYTF. CDR3 DNA sequence: TGTGCCAGCAGCGAGGACAGGGTCGGCTACACCTTC.